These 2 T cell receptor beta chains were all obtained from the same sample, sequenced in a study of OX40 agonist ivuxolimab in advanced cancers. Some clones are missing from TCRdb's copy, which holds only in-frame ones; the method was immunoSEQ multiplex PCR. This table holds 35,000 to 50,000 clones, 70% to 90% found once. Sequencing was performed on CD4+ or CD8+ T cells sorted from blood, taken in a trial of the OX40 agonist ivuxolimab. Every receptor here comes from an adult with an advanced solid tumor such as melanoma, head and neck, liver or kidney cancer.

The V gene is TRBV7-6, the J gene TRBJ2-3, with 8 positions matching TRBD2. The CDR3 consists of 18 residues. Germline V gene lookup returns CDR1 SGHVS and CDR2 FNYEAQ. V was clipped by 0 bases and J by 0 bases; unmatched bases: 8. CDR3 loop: CASSLALGGGTSTDTQYF. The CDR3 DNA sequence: TGTGCCAGCAGCTTAGCGCTAGGCGGGGGGACTAGCACAGATACGCAGTATTTT.

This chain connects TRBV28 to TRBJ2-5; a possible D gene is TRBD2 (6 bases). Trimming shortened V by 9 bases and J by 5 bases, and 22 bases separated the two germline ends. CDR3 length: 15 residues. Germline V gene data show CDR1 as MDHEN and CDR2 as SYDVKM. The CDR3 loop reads CASATSDYLSETQYF. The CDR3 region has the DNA TGTGCCAGTGCTACTTCGGACTATTTGTCGGAGACCCAGTACTTC.